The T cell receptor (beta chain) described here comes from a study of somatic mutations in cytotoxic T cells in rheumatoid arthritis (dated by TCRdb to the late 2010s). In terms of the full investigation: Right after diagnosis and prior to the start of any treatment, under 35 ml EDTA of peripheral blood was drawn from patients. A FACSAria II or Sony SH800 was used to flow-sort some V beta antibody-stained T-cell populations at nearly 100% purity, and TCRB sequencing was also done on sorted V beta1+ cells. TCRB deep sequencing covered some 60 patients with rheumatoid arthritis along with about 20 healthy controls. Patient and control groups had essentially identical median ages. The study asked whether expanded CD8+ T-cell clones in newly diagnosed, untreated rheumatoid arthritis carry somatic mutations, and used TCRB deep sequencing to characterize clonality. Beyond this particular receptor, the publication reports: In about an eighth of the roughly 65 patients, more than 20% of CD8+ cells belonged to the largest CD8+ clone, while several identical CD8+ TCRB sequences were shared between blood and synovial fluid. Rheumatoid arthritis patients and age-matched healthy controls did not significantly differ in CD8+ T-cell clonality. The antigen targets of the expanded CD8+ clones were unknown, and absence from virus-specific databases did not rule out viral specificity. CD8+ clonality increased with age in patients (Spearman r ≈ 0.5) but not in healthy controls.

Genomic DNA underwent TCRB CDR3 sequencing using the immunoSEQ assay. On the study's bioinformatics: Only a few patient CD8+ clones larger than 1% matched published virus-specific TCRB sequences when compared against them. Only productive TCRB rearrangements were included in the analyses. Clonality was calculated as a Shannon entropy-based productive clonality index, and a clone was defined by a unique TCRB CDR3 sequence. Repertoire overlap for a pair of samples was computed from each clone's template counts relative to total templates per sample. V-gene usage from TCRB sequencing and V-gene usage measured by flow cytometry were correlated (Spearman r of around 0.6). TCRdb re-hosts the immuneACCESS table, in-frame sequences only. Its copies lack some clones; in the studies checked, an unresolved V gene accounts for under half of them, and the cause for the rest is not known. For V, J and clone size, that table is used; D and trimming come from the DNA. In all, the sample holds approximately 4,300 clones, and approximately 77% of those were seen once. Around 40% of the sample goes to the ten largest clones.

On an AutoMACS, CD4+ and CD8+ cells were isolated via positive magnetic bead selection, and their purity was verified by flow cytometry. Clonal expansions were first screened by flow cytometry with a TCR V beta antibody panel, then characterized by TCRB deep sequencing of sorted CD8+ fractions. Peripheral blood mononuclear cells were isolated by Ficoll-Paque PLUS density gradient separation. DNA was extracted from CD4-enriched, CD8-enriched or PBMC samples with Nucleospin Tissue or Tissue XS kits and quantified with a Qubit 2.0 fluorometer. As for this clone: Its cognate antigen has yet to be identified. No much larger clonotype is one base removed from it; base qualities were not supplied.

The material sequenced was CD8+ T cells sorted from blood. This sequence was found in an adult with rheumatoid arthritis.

Here is the DNA: TGTGCCAGCAGCGTGGGGGGCCCCACCGGGGAGCTGTTTTTT. Translated, it gives CASSVGGPTGELFF. This sequence uses TRBV9 and TRBJ2-2; the D gene is perhaps TRBD1 or TRBD2, as each covers 6 bases. Sequences SGDLS (CDR1) and YYNGEE (CDR2) are obtained from the germline V gene. The CDR3 spans 14 residues, from the cysteine through the phenylalanine. The retained sequence is limited to the CDR3, 42 bases, with the frame set at the first base. V drops 2 bases and J drops 4 bases, leaving 9 bases in between.